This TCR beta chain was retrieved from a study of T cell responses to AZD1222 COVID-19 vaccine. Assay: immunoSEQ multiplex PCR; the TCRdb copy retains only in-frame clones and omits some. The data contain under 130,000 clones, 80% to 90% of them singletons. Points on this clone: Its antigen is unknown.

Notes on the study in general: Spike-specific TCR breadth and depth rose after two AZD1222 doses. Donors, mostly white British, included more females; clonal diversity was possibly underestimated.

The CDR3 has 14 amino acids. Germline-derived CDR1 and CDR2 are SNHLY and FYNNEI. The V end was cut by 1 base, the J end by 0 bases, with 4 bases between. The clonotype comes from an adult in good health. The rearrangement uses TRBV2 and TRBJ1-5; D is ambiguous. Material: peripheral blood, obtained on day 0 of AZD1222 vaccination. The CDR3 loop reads CASSEVSSNQPQHF. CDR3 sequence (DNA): TGTGCCAGCAGTGAAGTTAGTAGCAATCAGCCCCAGCATTTT.